The next 27 T cell receptor beta chains were all read from a single sample in a study of radiation and T cells in renal cell carcinoma (dated by TCRdb to the early 2020s). Library preparation used the immunoSEQ multiplex PCR assay. Drawn from immuneACCESS, this table holds only the in-frame rearrangements with V and J called that TCRdb kept. Clones are partly lost; checked studies trace under half to an unresolved V gene and leave the rest unexplained. This sample lists 85,000 to 100,000 clones; around nine tenths were detected once. The ten largest clonotypes hold roughly 8% of the sample. The meaning of the sample's time point label: baseline pretreatment blood. According to the study, the label for this sample's treatment or condition signals: 15 Gy SBRT to primary tumor, nephrectomy 4 weeks later. The sequencing used blood, collected from a patient whose treatment included radiotherapy and nephrectomy. These receptor sequences come from a man between 50 and 59 years old with renal cell carcinoma.

The chain combines TRBV2 with TRBJ2-1; 8 positions agree with TRBD1. CDR1 and CDR2 (germline): SNHLY, FYNNEI. Losses at the gene ends were 8 bases for V and 8 bases for J; bases not matched to a gene: 8. This CDR3 region has 13 residues. The DNA for the CDR3 is TGTGCCAGCCTACAGGGGGGTAACGATGAGCAGTTCTTC. It yields the protein CASLQGGNDEQFF.

In DNA form, the CDR3 reads TGTGCCAGCAGCCCGGGATCAAGGTCGCAGTTCTTC. Its translation: CASSPGSRSQFF. The rearrangement uses TRBV7-9 and TRBJ2-1; a possible D gene is TRBD2 (5 bases). The CDR3 length is 12 residues. Per the germline V gene, CDR1 is SEHNR and CDR2 is FQNEAQ (reference sequence). V lost 5 bases, J lost 12 bases, and 14 bases lay in between.

This clone has ten or more counts. The rearrangement joins TRBV5-1 to TRBJ1-1, with a tentative D call TRBD1 (5 bases). Germline assignment: CDR1 SGHRS and CDR2 YFSETQ. V lost 0 bases and J 4 bases, leaving 13 bases between the germline ends. The CDR3 is 15 amino acids. The CDR3 bases are TGCGCCAGCAGCTTGGCCGGGGGATCGCTCACTGAAGCTTTCTTT. Encoded protein: CASSLAGGSLTEAFF.

The chain has TRBV28 and TRBJ2-7; D gene ambiguous. CDR3 length equals 14 residues. CDR1 and CDR2 from the germline V gene are MDHEN and SYDVKM. Trimming took 5 bases from V and 2 from J, leaving 13 bases between them. The CDR3: CASSEHQTTYEQYF. The CDR3 DNA follows: TGTGCCAGCAGTGAGCATCAGACCACCTACGAGCAGTACTTC. The full variable domain, with the rest looked up from reference TRBV28 and TRBJ2-7, is DVKVTQSSRYLVKRTGEKVFLECVQDMDHENMFWYRQDPGLGLRLIYFSYDVKMKEKGDIPEGYSVSREKKERFSLILESASTNQTSMYLCASSEHQTTYEQYFGPGTRLTVT.

This chain connects TRBV5-5 to TRBJ2-7; D possibly corresponds to TRBD2 (5 bases). CDR3 length: 14 residues. The germline CDR1 and CDR2 sequences are SGHKS and YYEKEE (reference sequence). V was cut by 2 bases and J by 3 bases, with 12 bases left in between. The CDR3 DNA sequence: TGTGCCAGCAGCTTTATCGGACTTAACTACGAGCAGTACTTC. Translated, it gives CASSFIGLNYEQYF.

The J gene is TRBJ1-2, the V gene TRBV7-2; the match to TRBD1 covers 9 bases. Germline V CDR1 and CDR2: SGHTA, FQGNSA. This CDR3 region has 15 residues. Unmatched junction bases numbered 10, after V lost 3 bases and J lost 8 bases. The CDR3 DNA reads as TGTGCCAGCAGCTTTTGGACGGGACAGGGAGGCGGCTACACCTTC. Amino acids: CASSFWTGQGGGYTF.

V usage is TRBV6-1 and J usage is TRBJ1-6, with 7 bases identical to TRBD1. Germline CDR1 MNHNS, CDR2 SASEGT. The V segment lost 3 bases and the J segment 7 bases; nucleotides outside the gene matches: 6. This CDR3 is built from 15 residues. The chain's CDR3 is CASSESGTANSPLHF. The CDR3 region has the DNA TGTGCCAGCAGTGAGTCCGGGACAGCAAATTCACCCCTCCACTTT.

For this clone: Other DNA sequences in this sample translate to the same CDR3. This CDR3 reads CASSGHPQETQYF. The CDR3, as DNA: TGTGCCAGCAGTGGGCACCCCCAAGAGACCCAGTACTTC. This rearrangement joins TRBV6-1 to TRBJ2-5; D is uncertain. This CDR3 is built from 13 residues. Germline values: CDR1 MNHNS, CDR2 SASEGT. V lost 4 bases and J 1 base, leaving 7 bases between the germline ends.

V is TRBV4-2 and J is TRBJ2-6; TRBD1 matches at 7 bases. The J segment lost 2 bases and the V segment lost 0 bases, leaving 16 bases of the junction unmatched. The germline CDR1 and CDR2 sequences are LGHNA and YNFKEQ. The CDR3 contains 21 residues. CDR3 residues: CASSQDLDREFVDTGANVLTF. The CDR3 DNA reads TGTGCCAGCAGCCAAGACCTCGACAGGGAATTTGTCGACACTGGGGCCAACGTCCTGACTTTC.

V and J are TRBV19 and TRBJ2-5; a weak D match, TRBD2 (5 bases). The length of the CDR3 is 11 residues. Trimming cost V 8 bases and J 5 bases, with 9 bases left between them. The V gene's germline CDR1 is LNHDA and CDR2 SQIVND (reference sequence). In DNA, the CDR3 is TGTGCCAGTGTCTCGGGGGAGACCCAGTACTTC. Translation gives CASVSGETQYF.

The chain links TRBV9 to TRBJ2-7; D is possibly TRBD1 (5 bases). Trimming took off 0 bases at V and 3 bases at J, with 16 bases between the two ends. CDR3 length: 16 amino acids. CDR1 is SGDLS and CDR2 is YYNGEE in the germline V gene. CDR3 sequence reads: CASSVGYGQGVYEQYF. In DNA, the CDR3 is TGTGCCAGCAGCGTAGGTTATGGGCAAGGGGTCTACGAGCAGTACTTC.

The rearrangement links TRBV7-9 to TRBJ1-4; TRBD1 is a possible D gene (6 bases). The CDR3 covers 17 residues. Germline CDR1 reads SEHNR; CDR2 reads FQNEAQ (reference sequence). The V and J ends lost 5 bases and 0 bases respectively, with 16 bases between them. CDR3 bases: TGTGCCAGCAGCCGCCCATGGGGGCAGGCAACTAATGAAAAACTGTTTTTT. This codes for CASSRPWGQATNEKLFF.

This clone has only a few counts. The rearrangement uses TRBV5-1 and TRBJ1-1; D is ambiguous. The ends were cut back, 1 base at V and 7 bases at J, with 8 bases in the middle. Germline V gene lookup returns CDR1 SGHRS and CDR2 YFSETQ. The CDR3 runs to 12 residues. As DNA, the CDR3 is TGCGCCAGCAGCTTGACAACAGATGAAGCTTTCTTT. It is translated as CASSLTTDEAFF. Using reference TRBV5-1 and TRBJ1-1 for the parts outside the CDR3, the full variable domain is KAGVTQTPRYLIKTRGQQVTLSCSPISGHRSVSWYQQTPGQGLQFLFEYFSETQRNKGNFPGRFSGRQFSNSRSEMNVSTLELGDSALYLCASSLTTDEAFFGQGTRLTVV.

This chain joins TRBV30 and TRBJ2-6; D remains ambiguous. Trimming stripped 3 bases from V and 0 bases from J, with 6 bases between. The CDR3 covers 14 residues. CDR1 and CDR2 from the germline V gene are GTSNPN and SVGIG (reference sequence). The CDR3 reads CAWRRASGANVLTF. The CDR3 bases are TGTGCCTGGAGGCGTGCCTCTGGGGCCAACGTCCTGACTTTC.

The chain links TRBV10-3 to TRBJ2-1; 10 bases map to TRBD1. Germline V gene sequence: CDR1 ENHRY, CDR2 SYGVKD. V lost 4 bases to trimming and J lost 1 base; unmatched junction nucleotides: 7. There are 17 residues in the CDR3. In DNA form, the CDR3 reads TGTGCCATCAGTGGAGAACGGGACAGGGGTTCCTACAATGAGCAGTTCTTC. Protein sequence: CAISGERDRGSYNEQFF.

The chain has TRBV10-3 and TRBJ1-2; 7 bases agree with TRBD1. V was clipped by 7 bases and J by 4 bases; unmatched bases: 9. The CDR3 is 14 amino acids. Germline values: CDR1 ENHRY, CDR2 SYGVKD. The CDR3 is CAINPGGYPYGYTF. The CDR3 coding sequence is TGTGCCATCAATCCAGGGGGATATCCCTATGGCTACACCTTC.

V gene TRBV27 combines with J gene TRBJ1-2; 8 bases are a match to TRBD1. CDR1 is MNHEY and CDR2 is SMNVEV in the germline V gene (reference sequence). V trimming: 6 bases; J trimming: 8 bases; junction bases outside the gene matches: 11. CDR3 length: 14 residues. The CDR3, as DNA: TGTGCCAGCAGCGACCCTGGACAGGGAAGCGGCTACACCTTC. It encodes CASSDPGQGSGYTF.

This chain connects TRBV11-2 to TRBJ2-3; 13 bases are shared with TRBD2. The CDR3 totals 16 residues. Germline lookup yields CDR1 SGHAT and CDR2 FQNNGV. The V and J ends lost 3 bases and 9 bases, in that order; junction bases with no gene match: 9. Here the CDR3 DNA reads TGTGCCAGCAGCTTTACTACTAGCGGGGGGGCCGTGACGCAGTATTTT. Translation: CASSFTTSGGAVTQYF.

The genes are TRBV5-1 and TRBJ1-6, with D possibly matching TRBD1 (5 bases). The CDR3 is 17 amino acids. Trimming shortened V by 0 bases and J by 8 bases, and 18 bases separated the two germline ends. Germline assignment: CDR1 SGHRS and CDR2 YFSETQ. This CDR3 is CASSLGEWGIGDSPLHF. CDR3 coding DNA: TGCGCCAGCAGCTTGGGTGAATGGGGGATAGGTGATTCACCCCTCCACTTT.

The rearrangement links TRBV29-1 to TRBJ2-3; 8 bases are shared with TRBD2. This CDR3 contains 12 residues. CDR1 is SQVTM and CDR2 is ANQGSEA in the germline V gene. The CDR3 DNA is TGCATATCCTTGGCGGGGGGCCATACGCAGTATTTT. Its translation is CISLAGGHTQYF.

J is TRBJ2-5 and V is TRBV7-9; TRBD1 might be the D (7 bases). The V end lost 5 bases, the J end lost 2 bases, and 15 bases lay between the germline ends. Germline-derived CDR1 and CDR2 are SEHNR and FQNEAQ (reference sequence). The length of the CDR3 is 15 residues. CDR3 DNA: TGTGCCAGCAGCCCCCGGAGGGGGCTTCAAGAGACCCAGTACTTC. Protein: CASSPRRGLQETQYF.

This clone was detected a few times. The chain employs TRBV11-2 and TRBJ1-4, with D unresolved. CDR3 length: 12 amino acids. Germline V gene data show CDR1 as SGHAT and CDR2 as FQNNGV. Between the trimmed V and J ends, which lost 5 bases and 8 bases, there was a span of 9 bases. The CDR3 loop reads CASSSPGEKLFF. As DNA, the CDR3 is TGTGCCAGCAGCAGCCCGGGGGAAAAACTGTTTTTT.

The CDR3 reads CASSTQLETTGEQYF. Here the CDR3 DNA reads TGTGCCAGCAGTACCCAACTAGAAACAACGGGGGAGCAGTACTTC. The chain employs TRBV6-5 and TRBJ2-7; D perhaps matches TRBD2 (5 bases). Germline-derived CDR1 and CDR2 are MNHEY and SVGAGI. Trimming took 5 bases from V and 7 from J, leaving 21 bases between them. The CDR3 length is 15 residues.

V gene TRBV6-5 combines with J gene TRBJ1-1; 12 nucleotides align to TRBD1. Germline lookup yields CDR1 MNHEY and CDR2 SVGAGI. The CDR3 spans 15 residues. V shed 7 bases, J shed 4 bases, and the junction held 7 bases outside the gene matches. This chain's CDR3 is CASKRDRGRITEAFF. The CDR3 DNA follows: TGTGCCAGCAAACGGGACAGGGGGCGAATCACTGAAGCTTTCTTT.

V is TRBV6-1 and J is TRBJ1-1; no firm D call. Trimming stripped 5 bases from V and 4 bases from J, with 14 bases between. Germline values: CDR1 MNHNS, CDR2 SASEGT. The CDR3 consists of 14 residues. The CDR3 DNA sequence: TGTGCCAGCAGTTTGACCCAAAAGGGCACTGAAGCTTTCTTT. Protein: CASSLTQKGTEAFF.

Only a few counts were recorded for this clone. The chain combines TRBV30 with TRBJ1-2, with TRBD1 matching 9 bases. After removal of 2 bases from V and 4 bases from J, the junction contained 14 bases not matched to a gene. This CDR3 is built from 17 residues. Germline CDR1 reads GTSNPN; CDR2 reads SVGIG (reference sequence). CDR3 DNA: TGTGCCTGGAGTTCTCTGGACAGGGGATCGTACGGCTATGGCTACACCTTC. Its translation: CAWSSLDRGSYGYGYTF.

V usage is TRBV5-5 and J usage is TRBJ2-7; 7 nucleotides align to TRBD2. The CDR3 is 15 residues long. The trim removed 6 bases at V and 2 bases at J, leaving 11 bases unmatched. The germline V gene encodes CDR1 SGHKS and CDR2 YYEKEE (reference sequence). CDR3 DNA: TGTGCCAGCAACACCCGGGACTACTCCACCTACGAGCAGTACTTC. Translated: CASNTRDYSTYEQYF.